Listed below are T cell receptor beta chains from one sample, sequenced in a study of beta chain features in type 1 diabetes. Libraries were prepared by immunoSEQ multiplex PCR; TCRdb keeps only in-frame clonotypes and omits some of them. The table includes 150,000 or so clones, about 9.7% detected once. Sequencing used central memory CD4+ T cells from blood. All receptors derive from a woman aged 40 to 50 in good health. Both conserved end residues are part of each CDR3. A D gene is named only where the DNA matches it firmly. A clone size is listed for some rows: how often the clone was seen (once, few, many), or a class if it is expanded.

D: TRBD2; size: NA; V: TRBV11-2; J: TRBJ2-5; DNA: TGTGCCAGCAGCTTAGTGGCGACTAGCGGGGGGGGGACCCAGTACTTC; CDR3: CASSLVATSGGGTQYF
D: TRBD2; size: few; V: TRBV14; J: TRBJ2-1; DNA: TGTGCCAGCAGCCTTCGACTAGCGGGGTCCTACAATGAGCAGTTCTTC; CDR3: CASSLRLAGSYNEQFF
D: TRBD1; size: few; V: TRBV5-1; J: TRBJ2-1; DNA: TGCGCCAGCAGCTTCGCAGGGGGCAAGGATGAGCAGTTCTTC; CDR3: CASSFAGGKDEQFF
D: NA; size: few; V: TRBV11-2; J: TRBJ2-2; DNA: TGTGCCAGCAGCTTCAGCACCGGGGAGCTGTTTTTT; CDR3: CASSFSTGELFF
D: TRBD2; size: NA; V: TRBV18; J: TRBJ2-2; DNA: TGTGCCAGCTCACCACAGACTAGCAAGGAGCTGTTTTTT; CDR3: CASSPQTSKELFF
D: TRBD1; size: NA; V: TRBV7-9; J: TRBJ1-2; DNA: TGTGCCAGCAGCTCTAGCGGACAGGGCCCGAACTATGGCTACACCTTC; CDR3: CASSSSGQGPNYGYTF
D: TRBD2; size: few; V: TRBV7-2; J: TRBJ2-3; DNA: TGTGCCAGCAGCTTAGTAGGGCGGGGGTCCCCCCCCACAGATACGCAGTATTTT; CDR3: CASSLVGRGSPPTDTQYF
D: NA; size: NA; V: TRBV20-1; J: TRBJ1-5; DNA: TGCAGTGTAGGAGAACAGCCCCAGCATTTT; CDR3: CSVGEQPQHF
D: NA; size: NA; V: TRBV14; J: TRBJ2-7; DNA: TGTGCCAGCAGCCAAGTGGGGCTCACCTACGAGCAGTACTTC; CDR3: CASSQVGLTYEQYF
D: TRBD1; size: few; V: TRBV7-2; J: TRBJ2-1; DNA: TGTGCCAGCAGTCCGGACAGGGGTAGTTACAATGAGCAGTTCTTC; CDR3: CASSPDRGSYNEQFF
D: NA; size: few; V: TRBV7-2; J: TRBJ2-3; DNA: TGTGCCAGCAGTCGTCTGGGGGGGGGCAAGGATACGCAGTATTTT; CDR3: CASSRLGGGKDTQYF
D: TRBD2; size: few; V: TRBV11-2; J: TRBJ2-5; DNA: TGTGCCAGCACCCGGAGGGAGGGGGAGACCCAGTACTTC; CDR3: CASTRREGETQYF
D: NA; size: few; V: TRBV28; J: TRBJ2-3; DNA: TGTGCCAGCAGTTTAGGCAGCGCGACAGATACGCAGTATTTT; CDR3: CASSLGSATDTQYF
D: NA; size: NA; V: TRBV18; J: TRBJ2-1; DNA: TGTGCCAGCTCATCTTCTTGGGGGGGCAGGAATGAGCAGTTCTTC; CDR3: CASSSSWGGRNEQFF
D: NA; size: NA; V: TRBV29-1; J: TRBJ2-1; DNA: TGCAGCCCCCGGATAGCGAACAATGAGCAGTTCTTC; CDR3: CSPRIANNEQFF
D: TRBD2; size: NA; V: TRBV6-5; J: TRBJ2-2; DNA: TGTGCCAGCAGCCGACTAGCCTCGAACACCGGGGAGCTGTTTTTT; CDR3: CASSRLASNTGELFF
D: TRBD1; size: NA; V: TRBV7-9; J: TRBJ1-6; DNA: TGTGCCAGCAGCGGCAGCCCGGGACAGGGTCGGTCACCCCTCCACTTT; CDR3: CASSGSPGQGRSPLHF
D: TRBD1; size: NA; V: TRBV5-1; J: TRBJ2-2; DNA: TGCGCCAGCAGTCCGGGACAGGCGAACACCGGGGAGCTGTTTTTT; CDR3: CASSPGQANTGELFF
D: NA; size: few; V: TRBV5-1; J: TRBJ2-3; DNA: TGCGCCAGCAGCTTGGACAGGGATACGCAGTATTTT; CDR3: CASSLDRDTQYF
D: NA; size: NA; V: TRBV20-1; J: TRBJ2-3; DNA: TGCAGTGCTGACTCGAGTACTGCGCAGTATTTT; CDR3: CSADSSTAQYF
D: TRBD1; size: few; V: TRBV20-1; J: TRBJ2-1; DNA: TGCAGTGCTCACAGGGGCGGCGAGCAGTTCTTC; CDR3: CSAHRGGEQFF
D: TRBD2; size: few; V: TRBV4-3; J: TRBJ2-3; DNA: TGCGCCAGCAGCCAAGAAAGACTAGCGGGGGGGCGGTCAGATACGCAGTATTTT; CDR3: CASSQERLAGGRSDTQYF
D: TRBD1; size: NA; V: TRBV6-1; J: TRBJ2-7; DNA: TGTGCCAGCAGGCCGGGACAGGGTTTCGAGCAGTACTTC; CDR3: CASRPGQGFEQYF
D: TRBD2; size: NA; V: TRBV2; J: TRBJ2-7; DNA: TGTGCCAGCAGTGATCGTATACTAGCGGGGGCCCCTGAGCAGTACTTC; CDR3: CASSDRILAGAPEQYF
D: TRBD1; size: NA; V: TRBV25-1; J: TRBJ2-7; DNA: TGTGCCAGCAGTGATTTTGACAGGGTACAGCAGTACTTC; CDR3: CASSDFDRVQQYF
D: NA; size: NA; V: TRBV5-4; J: TRBJ2-3; DNA: TGTGCCAGCAGCTTGGACGCCGGAATTAGCGCAGATACGCAGTATTTT; CDR3: CASSLDAGISADTQYF
D: NA; size: few; V: TRBV5-8; J: TRBJ2-6; DNA: TGTGCCAGCAGCTTACAGGGAACTGGGGCCAACGTCCTGACTTTC; CDR3: CASSLQGTGANVLTF
D: NA; size: NA; V: TRBV21-1; J: TRBJ1-2; DNA: TGTGCCAGCAGCTTACTCCGGGGTTTTTATGGCTACACCTTC; CDR3: CASSLLRGFYGYTF
D: NA; size: few; V: TRBV7-7; J: TRBJ2-5; DNA: TGTGCCAGCACCGCAAAGGCCCTCGGGGAGACCCAGTACTTC; CDR3: CASTAKALGETQYF
D: NA; size: once; V: TRBV7-9; J: TRBJ2-1; DNA: TGTGCCAGCAGCCCATCAGGGTTATTTCACAATGAGCAGTTCTTC; CDR3: CASSPSGLFHNEQFF
D: TRBD1; size: few; V: TRBV5-1; J: TRBJ2-5; DNA: TGCGCCAGCAGCTTGGACCGGGACAGGGGAGAGACCCAGTACTTC; CDR3: CASSLDRDRGETQYF
D: TRBD2; size: NA; V: TRBV5-4; J: TRBJ2-1; DNA: TGTGCCAGCAGCATCCGACTAGCGGGGGGGCCGCGGAATGAGCAGTTCTTC; CDR3: CASSIRLAGGPRNEQFF
D: NA; size: few; V: TRBV19; J: TRBJ1-5; DNA: TGTGCCAGTAGCGCGGACAGCCTGGGGCATAGCAATCAGCCCCAGCATTTT; CDR3: CASSADSLGHSNQPQHF
D: TRBD2; size: NA; V: TRBV7-2; J: TRBJ2-1; DNA: TGTGCCACCAGCACGGGGGGCTCCTACAATGAGCAGTTCTTC; CDR3: CATSTGGSYNEQFF
D: NA; size: many; V: TRBV4-3; J: TRBJ1-1; DNA: TGCGCCAGCAGCCAAGGGGGGACAAAGACTGAAGCTTTCTTT; CDR3: CASSQGGTKTEAFF
D: TRBD1; size: few; V: TRBV7-9; J: TRBJ2-7; DNA: TGTGCCAGCAGCGGATCCGGGACAGGGAGCTCCTACGAGCAGTACTTC; CDR3: CASSGSGTGSSYEQYF